Below are 21 T cell receptor beta chains sequenced from a single sample in a study of T-cell reconstitution after alpha-beta-depleted transplantation in children. Unique molecular identifiers featured in how the TCRbeta library was prepared. TCRdb analysed the PCR reads with MiXCR anew, one entry per CDR3 protein. The data hold about 980,000 distinct CDR3 sequences, with 25% to 35% observed a single time. The sample was PBMCs, mostly from graft donor cells, taken 360 days after TCRalphabeta/CD19-depleted stem cell transplant. These receptors originate from a boy younger than two who had a stem cell transplant for SCID, so the T cells may come from the graft donor.

The genes are TRBV24-1 and TRBJ2-5; D remains unclear. This CDR3 has 13 amino acids. With 4 bases removed from V and 4 bases from J, the gap between germline ends came to 9 bases. The germline CDR1 and CDR2 sequences are KGHDR and SFDVKD. CDR3 coding DNA: TGTGCCACCAGTGAAGGGCCGATAGAGACCCAGTACTTC. This translates into CATSEGPIETQYF.

This clonotype was seen a few times. V and J are TRBV4-1 and TRBJ2-4; possibly TRBD1 for D (6 bases). The germline V and J ends were trimmed by 4 bases and 0 bases, with 16 bases remaining between them. The CDR3 length is 17 residues. Germline V lookup: CDR1 MGHRA, CDR2 YSYEKL. CDR3 in amino acids: CASSPTDRDKAKNIQYF. The CDR3 DNA sequence: TGCGCCAGCAGCCCAACGGACAGAGACAAAGCCAAAAACATTCAGTACTTC.

The CDR3, as DNA: TGTGCCAGCAGCTTATGGGGTACGGAGACCCAGTACTTC. As protein: CASSLWGTETQYF. This chain joins TRBV11-2 and TRBJ2-5; no definite D call. The CDR3 contains 13 residues. V was cut by 2 bases and J by 5 bases, with 9 bases left in between. Germline V gene lookup returns CDR1 SGHAT and CDR2 FQNNGV. Supplemented by reference TRBV11-2 and TRBJ2-5, the full variable domain reads EAGVAQSPRYKIIEKRQSVAFWCNPISGHATLYWYQQILGQGPKLLIQFQNNGVVDDSQLPKDRFSAERLKGVDSTLKIQPAKLEDSAVYLCASSLWGTETQYFGPGTRLLVL.

This clonotype was counted a few times. V is TRBV27 and J is TRBJ2-7; no firm D call. Per germline, CDR1 MNHEY and CDR2 SMNVEV (reference sequence). This CDR3 has 14 residues. V gave up 3 bases and J gave up 0 bases, with 9 bases separating them. The CDR3 coding sequence is TGTGCCAGCAGTTTGAGCGTTAGCTCCTACGAGCAGTACTTC. Its translation is CASSLSVSSYEQYF.

V is TRBV10-3 and J is TRBJ1-1, with 11 nucleotides matching TRBD1. Losses at the gene ends were 2 bases for V and 4 bases for J; bases not matched to a gene: 9. The CDR3 length is 17 residues. The germline CDR1 and CDR2 sequences are ENHRY and SYGVKD. Here the CDR3 reads CAISEGQGALMGTEAFF. The CDR3 region has the DNA TGTGCCATCAGTGAGGGACAGGGGGCCTTAATGGGCACTGAAGCTTTCTTT.

In its sample, this clonotype was seen many times. The chain recombines TRBV27 with TRBJ2-1; TRBD1 might be the D (5 bases). CDR3 size: 13 residues. V lost 3 bases and J lost 6, with 9 bases in between. From germline, CDR1 is MNHEY and CDR2 SMNVEV (reference sequence). The CDR3 spells CASSLGPINEQFF. CDR3 nucleotide sequence: TGTGCCAGCAGTTTGGGGCCCATCAATGAGCAGTTCTTC.

Many counts were recorded for this clonotype. The V gene is TRBV7-3, the J gene TRBJ2-1; 8 nucleotides line up with TRBD2. Losses at the gene ends were 8 bases for V and 0 bases for J; bases not matched to a gene: 6. In germline, CDR1 is SGHTA, CDR2 FQGTGA. The CDR3 has 15 residues. CDR3 in amino acids: CASSPGGSSYNEQFF. In nucleotides, the CDR3 is TGTGCCAGCTCACCGGGGGGGAGCTCCTACAATGAGCAGTTCTTC.

V is TRBV20-1 and J is TRBJ2-3; perhaps TRBD2 as D (7 bases). The CDR3 totals 16 residues. Trimming left V 2 bases short and J 3 bases short, with 18 bases between. The germline V gene encodes CDR1 DFQATT and CDR2 SNEGSKA (reference sequence). The CDR3 here is CSARPGRGGRTDTQYF. The CDR3 DNA sequence: TGCAGTGCTAGACCCGGTAGGGGGGGAAGAACAGATACGCAGTATTTT.

This clonotype showed up many times. The chain carries TRBV4-1 and TRBJ2-5, with 7 bases that match TRBD2. The CDR3 sequence is 16 residues long. V lost 0 bases, J lost 0 bases, and 4 bases stayed unmatched. Germline V gene data show CDR1 as MGHRA and CDR2 as YSYEKL. This CDR3 reads CASSQDSGGYQETQYF. Here the CDR3 DNA reads TGCGCCAGCAGCCAAGATTCCGGGGGGTACCAAGAGACCCAGTACTTC.

The J gene is TRBJ2-3, the V gene TRBV27; D might be TRBD1 or TRBD2, each matching 6 bases. Germline CDR1 and CDR2: MNHEY and SMNVEV (reference sequence). This CDR3 is 13 amino acids long. V lost 10 bases and J lost 6, with 17 bases in between. CDR3 in amino acids: CAIAGGLLDTQYF. The CDR3 region has the DNA TGTGCCATCGCTGGGGGGCTACTGGATACGCAGTATTTT.

This clonotype turned up a few times. V usage is TRBV7-2 and J usage is TRBJ2-3; possible D gene TRBD2, 6 bases. The length of the CDR3 is 16 residues. V was clipped by 1 base and J by 3 bases, with 14 bases between them. Germline loops: CDR1 SGHTA, CDR2 FQGNSA. CDR3 sequence reads: CASSLGGVSGTDTQYF. CDR3 DNA sequence: TGTGCCAGCAGCTTAGGTGGGGTCAGCGGGACAGATACGCAGTATTTT.

In this sample, this clonotype turned up many times. The chain couples TRBV24-1 to TRBJ2-7; 7 bases align to TRBD1. V gave up 7 bases and J gave up 2 bases; unmatched junction bases: 10. The CDR3 has 15 amino acids. Germline-derived CDR1 and CDR2 are KGHDR and SFDVKD. CDR3 DNA sequence: TGTGCCACCAGAGTAACAGGGGAGCCCGCCTACGAGCAGTACTTC. Encoded protein: CATRVTGEPAYEQYF.

The rearrangement uses TRBV7-9 and TRBJ2-7; D is possibly TRBD2 (6 bases). CDR3 size: 15 residues. Germline V gives CDR1 SEHNR, CDR2 FQNEAQ (reference sequence). V was shortened by 3 bases and J by 5 bases, with 17 bases between the two germline ends. The CDR3 sequence: CASSFRAGSLDEQYF. CDR3 in DNA: TGTGCCAGCAGCTTTAGGGCGGGGTCTCTTGACGAGCAGTACTTC.

This clonotype was seen a few times. V and J are TRBV20-1 and TRBJ2-7; D ambiguous. The CDR3 runs 14 residues. The V gene's germline CDR1 is DFQATT and CDR2 SNEGSKA (reference sequence). V was pared by 5 bases and J by 1 base, with 15 bases between. Here the CDR3 reads CSAPSRPTSYEQYF. The CDR3 DNA reads TGCAGTGCTCCGTCTCGTCCAACTTCCTACGAGCAGTACTTC.

The chain combines TRBV7-9 with TRBJ1-1; 7 bases line up with TRBD1. V was clipped by 4 bases and J by 4 bases; unmatched bases: 9. This CDR3 has 15 amino acids. CDR1 is SEHNR, CDR2 FQNEAQ, per germline (reference sequence). The CDR3 sequence: CASSSKTTGSTEAFF. The CDR3 DNA is TGTGCCAGCAGCTCAAAGACGACAGGGAGCACTGAAGCTTTCTTT.

This rearrangement joins TRBV20-1 to TRBJ2-1, with 9 nucleotides matching TRBD1. Germline trimming cut 6 bases from V and 9 bases from J; bases unmatched to any gene: 15. CDR3 length equals 15 residues. Germline CDR1 DFQATT, CDR2 SNEGSKA (reference sequence). CDR3 in DNA: TGCAGTGCCAATTCCGGGACAGGGTCCAACATTGAGCAGTTCTTC. As protein: CSANSGTGSNIEQFF.

The chain carries TRBV3-1 and TRBJ2-7; D call uncertain. The V and J ends lost 0 bases and 5 bases respectively, with 11 bases between them. Germline CDR1 LGHDT, CDR2 YNNKEL (reference sequence). The CDR3 contains 14 residues. The CDR3 bases are TGTGCCAGCAGCCAAGATATTCGAGTTAACGAGCAGTACTTC. Translation gives CASSQDIRVNEQYF.

This sequence joins TRBV28 and TRBJ2-7, with a possible D match to TRBD1 (5 bases). Germline loops: CDR1 MDHEN, CDR2 SYDVKM. V lost 8 bases, J lost 2 bases, and 19 bases lay in between. This CDR3 comprises 15 residues. CDR3 region: CASLNRQSTTYEQYF. The CDR3 nucleotides read TGTGCCAGCCTGAATAGACAGTCGACGACCTACGAGCAGTACTTC.

This chain connects TRBV11-1 to TRBJ1-2, with D hard to call. Deletions cut 1 base from V and 10 bases from J, with 7 bases between. Germline lookup yields CDR1 SGHAT and CDR2 FQDESV (reference sequence). The CDR3 is 11 residues long. CDR3 amino acids: CASSLERLYTF. The DNA of the CDR3 is TGTGCCAGCAGCTTAGAACGGCTCTACACCTTC.

This clonotype was seen a single time. The rearrangement joins TRBV5-6 to TRBJ2-5; a possible D gene is TRBD1 (6 bases). V was clipped by 1 base and J by 2 bases, with 15 bases between them. CDR1 and CDR2 (germline): SGHDT, YYEEEE. The CDR3 runs 16 residues. CDR3 bases: TGTGCCAGCAGCTTGTGGCCAGGGGAGATACAAGAGACCCAGTACTTC. It yields the protein CASSLWPGEIQETQYF.

The chain combines TRBV6-2 or TRBV6-3 with TRBJ2-1; 9 bases line up with TRBD1. The CDR3 is made up of 15 amino acids. Germline V gene sequence: CDR1 MNHEY, CDR2 SVGEGT. J gave up 7 bases and V 4 bases, and 8 bases lay outside the gene matches. CDR3: CASSLYGTGKNEQFF. The CDR3 DNA follows: TGTGCCAGCAGTTTATACGGGACAGGGAAAAATGAGCAGTTCTTC.